This T cell receptor (beta chain) was found in a study of cytomegalovirus exposure and HLA in healthy donors. The PCR contained 60 Vbeta and 13 Jbeta primers. Sequenced by immunoSEQ multiplex PCR; TCRdb stores in-frame clones only, minus some. Of 90,000 to 150,000 clones listed, about 70% are singletons. Germline V gives CDR1 SNHLY, CDR2 FYNNEI. The CDR3 has 10 amino acids. V was clipped by 5 bases and J by 5 bases, with 3 bases between them. General observations from the study: Cytomegalovirus status was reportedly diagnosed by the classifier with high specificity and sensitivity. DRB1 showed the most TCR associations and HLA-C the fewest in a later analysis, as rates varied by HLA locus. Later analysis suggested links between common viral pathogens and several top significant clusters.

Details on this clone: Its specificity is unknown.

This chain uses TRBV2 with TRBJ1-1, with no clear D. Sample: PBMCs. The receptor was derived from a woman aged 40 to 50 in good health and CMV-seronegative. The chain's CDR3 is CASSTTEAFF. The CDR3 DNA is TGTGCCAGCAGTACTACTGAAGCTTTCTTT.